This T cell receptor (beta chain) emerged from a study of T cell responses to AZD1222 COVID-19 vaccine. General study points: Clonal diversity may have been underestimated, and the donors were mostly white British, with more females than males.

The CDR3 runs to 16 residues. With 7 bases clipped from V and 1 base from J, the junction kept 9 bases outside the gene matches. CDR1 is SNHLY, CDR2 FYNNEI, per germline. Libraries were prepared by immunoSEQ multiplex PCR; TCRdb keeps only in-frame clonotypes and omits some of them. The sample yields 130,000 to 150,000 clones, 85% to 95% seen once. With respect to this clone: Antigen specificity is unknown.

The sequence was obtained from an adult in good health. The gene calls are TRBV2 and TRBJ1-5; 8 nucleotides match TRBD1. The material sequenced was peripheral blood, taken on day 0 of AZD1222 vaccination. CDR3 loop: CASTSSRGQSNQPQHF. The CDR3 DNA sequence: TGTGCCAGCACCTCCTCCAGGGGGCAAAGCAATCAGCCCCAGCATTTT.